This T cell receptor (beta chain) comes out of a study of OX40 agonist ivuxolimab in advanced cancers. Study summary: Melanoma, hepatocellular carcinoma, head and neck or renal cell cancer occurred in dose-escalation patients. Study-level findings and limits: At 0.1 to 3.0 mg/kg and by week 6, CD4+ and CD8+ T cells in the blood had expanded clonally.

On this clone: Its antigen remains unknown.

The V gene lost 8 bases and the J gene lost 5 bases, with 13 bases spanning the gap. This CDR3 has 13 residues. Germline lookup yields CDR1 LNHNV and CDR2 YYDKDF (reference sequence). Generated by immunoSEQ multiplex PCR, the TCRdb table keeps only in-frame clones and is missing some. The repertoire consists of tens of thousands of clones, with about 88% occurring once and the leading ten covering 34%. This chain links TRBV15 with TRBJ2-1; perhaps TRBD1 as D (6 bases). The TCR comes from an adult with an advanced solid tumor such as melanoma, head and neck, liver or kidney cancer. This specimen was CD4+ or CD8+ T cells sorted from blood, taken in a trial of the OX40 agonist ivuxolimab. CDR3 sequence: CATEKQGNNEQFF. DNA for the CDR3: TGTGCCACCGAAAAACAGGGAAACAATGAGCAGTTCTTC. The complete variable domain, with remaining parts taken from reference TRBV15 and TRBJ2-1, reads DAMVIQNPRYQVTQFGKPVTLSCSQTLNHNVMYWYQQKSSQAPKLLFHYYDKDFNNEADTPDNFQSRRPNTSFCFLDIRSPGLGDTAMYLCATEKQGNNEQFFGPGTRLTVL.